Here is one T cell receptor (beta chain) with its context. The CDR3 spans 12 residues. Germline-derived CDR1 and CDR2 are SQVTM and ANQGSEA. Trimming stripped 5 bases from V and 8 bases from J, with 15 bases between. These data belong to a study of blood T cell repertoires in COVID-19. Study context: Acute-phase and convalescent COVID-19 samples originated in the United States, Italy and Spain. Nucleic acid was either cDNA or gDNA, and it came from T cells, B-cell-depleted T cells, or PBMCs.

Original processing notes: How many nucleated cells were present was estimated from reference gene primer amplification. Assay used: immunoSEQ multiplex PCR; TCRdb lists only in-frame clones, some missing. Clonal size and the V and J genes are those of that table, whereas D and trimming came from the DNA. The repertoire includes 200,000 to 300,000 clones, around 90% of them detected once, and roughly 0.8% sits in the top ten. Material: peripheral blood. The chain employs TRBV29-1 and TRBJ1-2, with a tentative D call TRBD1 (5 bases). This TCR was sampled from a woman aged 30 to 39 with acute or convalescent COVID-19. For the CDR3, the DNA is TGCAGCGTTAGGGGTGTGGTGGGGGGCTACACCTTC. Translating it yields CSVRGVVGGYTF. Full variable domain (outside the CDR3, taken from reference TRBV29-1 and TRBJ1-2): SAVISQKPSRDICQRGTSLTIQCQVDSQVTMMFWYRQQPGQSLTLIATANQGSEATYESGFVIDKFPISRPNLTFSTLTVSNMSPEDSSIYLCSVRGVVGGYTFGSGTRLTVV.